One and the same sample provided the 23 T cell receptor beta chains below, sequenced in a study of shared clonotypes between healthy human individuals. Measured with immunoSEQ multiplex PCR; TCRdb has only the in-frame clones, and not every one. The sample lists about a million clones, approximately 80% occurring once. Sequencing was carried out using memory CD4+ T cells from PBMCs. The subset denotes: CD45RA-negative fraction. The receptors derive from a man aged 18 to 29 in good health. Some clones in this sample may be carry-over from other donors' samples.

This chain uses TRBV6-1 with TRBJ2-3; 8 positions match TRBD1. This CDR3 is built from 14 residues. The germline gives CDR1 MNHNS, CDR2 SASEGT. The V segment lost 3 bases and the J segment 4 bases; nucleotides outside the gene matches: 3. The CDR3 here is CASSDSTGADTQYF. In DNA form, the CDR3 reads TGTGCCAGCAGTGACTCGACAGGGGCAGATACGCAGTATTTT.

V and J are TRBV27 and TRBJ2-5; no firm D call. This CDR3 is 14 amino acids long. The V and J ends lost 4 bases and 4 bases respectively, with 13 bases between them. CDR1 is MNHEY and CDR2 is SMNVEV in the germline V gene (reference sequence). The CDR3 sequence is CASSSVDSPETQYF. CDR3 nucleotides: TGTGCCAGCAGTTCCGTCGATTCTCCAGAGACCCAGTACTTC.

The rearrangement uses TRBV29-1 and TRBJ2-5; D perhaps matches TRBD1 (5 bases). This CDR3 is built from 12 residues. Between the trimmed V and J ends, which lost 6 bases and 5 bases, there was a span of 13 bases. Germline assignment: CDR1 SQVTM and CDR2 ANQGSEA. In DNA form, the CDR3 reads TGCAGCGTCCCACAGGTGCGGGAGACCCAGTACTTC. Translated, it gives CSVPQVRETQYF.

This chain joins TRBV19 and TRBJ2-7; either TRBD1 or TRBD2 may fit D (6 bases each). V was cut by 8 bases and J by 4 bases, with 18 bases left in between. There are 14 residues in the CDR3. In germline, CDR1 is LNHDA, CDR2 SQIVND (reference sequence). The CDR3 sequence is CASAPGGTIYEQYF. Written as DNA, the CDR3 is TGTGCCAGTGCCCCCGGAGGGACAATATACGAGCAGTACTTC.

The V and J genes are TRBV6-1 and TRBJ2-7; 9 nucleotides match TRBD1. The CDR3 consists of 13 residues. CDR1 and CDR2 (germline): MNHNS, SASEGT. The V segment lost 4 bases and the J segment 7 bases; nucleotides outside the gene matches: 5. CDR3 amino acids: CASSGGTGREQYF. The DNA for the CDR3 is TGTGCCAGCAGTGGCGGGACAGGGAGAGAGCAGTACTTC.

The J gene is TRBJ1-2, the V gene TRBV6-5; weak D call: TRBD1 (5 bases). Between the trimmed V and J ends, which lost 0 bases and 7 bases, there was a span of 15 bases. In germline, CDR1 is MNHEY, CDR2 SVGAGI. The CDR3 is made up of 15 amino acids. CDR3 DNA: TGTGCCAGCAGTTACTCGACTCACGGGGCCCGTGGCTACACCTTC. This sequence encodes CASSYSTHGARGYTF.

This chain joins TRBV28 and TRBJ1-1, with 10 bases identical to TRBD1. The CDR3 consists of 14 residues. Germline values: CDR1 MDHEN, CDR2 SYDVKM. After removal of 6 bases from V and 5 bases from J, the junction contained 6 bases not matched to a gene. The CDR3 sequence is CASSMTGGRTEAFF. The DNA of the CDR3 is TGTGCCAGCAGCATGACAGGGGGCCGGACTGAAGCTTTCTTT. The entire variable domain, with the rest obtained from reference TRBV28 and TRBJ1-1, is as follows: DVKVTQSSRYLVKRTGEKVFLECVQDMDHENMFWYRQDPGLGLRLIYFSYDVKMKEKGDIPEGYSVSREKKERFSLILESASTNQTSMYLCASSMTGGRTEAFFGQGTRLTVV.

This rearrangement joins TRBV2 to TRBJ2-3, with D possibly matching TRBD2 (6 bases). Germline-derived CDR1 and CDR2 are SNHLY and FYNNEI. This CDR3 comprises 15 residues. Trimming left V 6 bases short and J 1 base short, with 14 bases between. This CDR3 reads CASSPVAEGTDTQYF. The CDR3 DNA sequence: TGTGCCAGCAGCCCCGTAGCGGAGGGCACAGATACGCAGTATTTT. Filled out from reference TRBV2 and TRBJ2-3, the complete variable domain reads EPEVTQTPSHQVTQMGQEVILRCVPISNHLYFYWYRQILGQKVEFLVSFYNNEISEKSEIFDDQFSVERPDGSNFTLKIRSTKLEDSAMYFCASSPVAEGTDTQYFGPGTRLTVL.

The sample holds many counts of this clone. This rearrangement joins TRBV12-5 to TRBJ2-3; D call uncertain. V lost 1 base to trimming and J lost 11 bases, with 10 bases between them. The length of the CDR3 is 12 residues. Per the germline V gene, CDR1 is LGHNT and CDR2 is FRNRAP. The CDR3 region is CASGLDGLRQYF. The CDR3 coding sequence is TGTGCTAGTGGTTTGGACGGCCTTAGGCAGTATTTT.

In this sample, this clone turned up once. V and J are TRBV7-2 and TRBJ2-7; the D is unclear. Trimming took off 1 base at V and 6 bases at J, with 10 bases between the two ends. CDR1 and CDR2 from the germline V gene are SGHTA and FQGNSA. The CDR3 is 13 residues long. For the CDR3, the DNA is TGTGCCAGCAGCTTAGAATTCACAAGCGAGCAGTACTTC. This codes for CASSLEFTSEQYF.

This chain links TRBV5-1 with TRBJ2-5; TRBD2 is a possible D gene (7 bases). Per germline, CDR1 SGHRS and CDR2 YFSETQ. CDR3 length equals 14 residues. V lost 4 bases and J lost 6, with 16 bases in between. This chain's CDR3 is CASSPEGGRQTQYF. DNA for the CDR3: TGCGCCAGCAGCCCAGAGGGGGGGAGGCAGACCCAGTACTTC.

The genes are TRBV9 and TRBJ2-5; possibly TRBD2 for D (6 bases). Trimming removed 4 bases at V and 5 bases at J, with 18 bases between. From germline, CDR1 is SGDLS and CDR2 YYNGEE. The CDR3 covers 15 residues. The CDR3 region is CASSTRSGGFETQYF. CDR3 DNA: TGTGCCAGCAGCACTAGATCTGGGGGGTTCGAGACCCAGTACTTC.

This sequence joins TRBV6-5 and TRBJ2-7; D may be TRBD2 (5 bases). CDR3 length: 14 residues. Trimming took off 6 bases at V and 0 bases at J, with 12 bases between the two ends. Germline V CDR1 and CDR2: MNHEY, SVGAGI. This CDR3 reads CASRRDVVSYEQYF. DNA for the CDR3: TGTGCCAGCAGGAGGGATGTCGTCTCCTACGAGCAGTACTTC.

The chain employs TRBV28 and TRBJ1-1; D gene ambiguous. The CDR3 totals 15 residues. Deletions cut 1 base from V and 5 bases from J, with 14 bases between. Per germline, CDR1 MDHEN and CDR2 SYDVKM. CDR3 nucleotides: TGTGCCAGCAGTTTATTTGGGAGAAGAGGGACTGAAGCTTTCTTT. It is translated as CASSLFGRRGTEAFF.

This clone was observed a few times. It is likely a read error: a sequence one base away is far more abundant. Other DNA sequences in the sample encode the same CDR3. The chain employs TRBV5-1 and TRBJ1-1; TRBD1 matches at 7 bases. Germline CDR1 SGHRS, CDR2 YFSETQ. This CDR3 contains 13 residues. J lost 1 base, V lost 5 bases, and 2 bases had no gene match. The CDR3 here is CASRQGPNTEAFF. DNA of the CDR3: TGCGCCAGCAGACAGGGGCCGAACACTGAAGCTTTCTTT.

The CDR3 bases are TGTGCCAGCAGTTTAATTAGAGTCCCAGGCGGCGAAAAACTGTTTTTT. This codes for CASSLIRVPGGEKLFF. The chain links TRBV28 to TRBJ1-4; no firm D call. CDR3 size: 16 residues. CDR1 and CDR2 from the germline V gene are MDHEN and SYDVKM. Trimming removed 2 bases at V and 8 bases at J, with 18 bases between.

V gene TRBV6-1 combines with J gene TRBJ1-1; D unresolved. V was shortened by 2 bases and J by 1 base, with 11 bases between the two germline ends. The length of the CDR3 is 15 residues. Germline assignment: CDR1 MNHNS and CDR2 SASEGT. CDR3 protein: CASSEYGQANTEAFF. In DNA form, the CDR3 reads TGTGCCAGCAGTGAATACGGGCAGGCGAACACTGAAGCTTTCTTT.

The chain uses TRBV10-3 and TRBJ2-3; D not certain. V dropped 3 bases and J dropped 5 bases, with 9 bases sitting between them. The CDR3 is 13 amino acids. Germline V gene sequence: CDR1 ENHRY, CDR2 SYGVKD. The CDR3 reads CAISDFGQDTQYF. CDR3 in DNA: TGTGCCATCAGTGATTTCGGTCAAGATACGCAGTATTTT.

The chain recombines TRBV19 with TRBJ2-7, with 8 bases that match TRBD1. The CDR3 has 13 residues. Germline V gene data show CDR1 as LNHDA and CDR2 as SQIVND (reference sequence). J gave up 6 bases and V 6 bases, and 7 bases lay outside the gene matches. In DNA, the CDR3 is TGTGCCAGTAGGGACAGGGCGGCCGGCGAGCAGTACTTC. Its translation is CASRDRAAGEQYF.

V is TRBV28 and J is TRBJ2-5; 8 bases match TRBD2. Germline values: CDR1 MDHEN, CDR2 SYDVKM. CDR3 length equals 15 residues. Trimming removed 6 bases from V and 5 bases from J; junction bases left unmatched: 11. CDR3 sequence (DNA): TGTGCCAGCAGGGGAACTAGCGGTAGCCAGGAGACCCAGTACTTC. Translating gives CASRGTSGSQETQYF.

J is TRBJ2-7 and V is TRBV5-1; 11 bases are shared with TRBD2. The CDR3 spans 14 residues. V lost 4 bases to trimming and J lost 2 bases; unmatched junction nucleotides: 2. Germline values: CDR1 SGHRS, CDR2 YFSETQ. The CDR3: CASSMTSGAYEQYF. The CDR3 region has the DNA TGCGCCAGCAGCATGACTAGCGGGGCCTACGAGCAGTACTTC.

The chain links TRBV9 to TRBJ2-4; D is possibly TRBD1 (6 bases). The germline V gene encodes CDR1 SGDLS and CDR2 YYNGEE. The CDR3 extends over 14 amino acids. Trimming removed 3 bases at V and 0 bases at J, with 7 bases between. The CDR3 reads CASSEGVAKNIQYF. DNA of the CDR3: TGTGCCAGCAGCGAGGGGGTAGCCAAAAACATTCAGTACTTC.

CDR3 loop: CASSYGDPGQGDTEAFF. The CDR3 DNA is TGTGCCAGCAGTTACGGGGACCCGGGACAGGGTGACACTGAAGCTTTCTTT. The genes are TRBV27 and TRBJ1-1; 9 bases align to TRBD1. Germline V gives CDR1 MNHEY, CDR2 SMNVEV (reference sequence). Germline trimming cut 4 bases from V and 3 bases from J; bases unmatched to any gene: 12. The CDR3 covers 17 residues.